This is a list of T cell receptor beta chains from one sample in a study of cytomegalovirus exposure and HLA in healthy donors. The assay was immunoSEQ multiplex PCR, and TCRdb's table has in-frame clones only and misses some. Of about 150,000 clones listed, roughly 70% were seen once; the top ten hold about 4.5%. The sample was PBMCs. All receptors come from a man aged 55-75 years in good health and CMV-seronegative. Both conserved end residues are part of each CDR3. The D gene is left open where the match is weak. Clone size is shown for a subset of rows, as once, few, many or a class of expanded clone.

CATLKTSRDEQFF,TGTGCCACCCTCAAGACTAGTAGGGATGAGCAGTTCTTC,NA,NA,TRBJ2-1,TRBV28
CASSESEETQYF,TGTGCCAGCAGTGAATCCGAAGAGACCCAGTACTTC,once,NA,TRBJ2-5,TRBV6-1
CASSLTRGLDYTEAFF,TGTGCCAGCAGCTTAACGCGGGGGCTAGATTACACTGAAGCTTTCTTT,NA,NA,TRBJ1-1,TRBV7-3
CASSPQIGGTEAFF,TGTGCCAGCTCACCACAGATCGGGGGCACTGAAGCTTTCTTT,NA,NA,TRBJ1-1,TRBV18
CAISEVPGVRQGGYTF,TGTGCCATCAGTGAGGTTCCAGGGGTGCGACAGGGAGGCTACACCTTC,NA,TRBD1,TRBJ1-2,TRBV10-3
CATSRTARGVNNSPLHF,TGTGCCACCAGCAGAACGGCCAGGGGAGTAAATAATTCACCCCTCCACTTT,NA,NA,TRBJ1-6,TRBV15
CSVALLEAFF,TGCAGCGTTGCCCTCCTTGAAGCTTTCTTT,NA,NA,TRBJ1-1,TRBV29-1
CASSSLGLSYNEQFF,TGTGCCAGCAGCTCCCTGGGACTCTCCTACAATGAGCAGTTCTTC,NA,NA,TRBJ2-1,TRBV7-2
CASSIARWGGRHTEAFF,TGTGCCAGTAGTATAGCCCGATGGGGCGGCAGACACACTGAAGCTTTCTTT,once,NA,TRBJ1-1,TRBV19
CASSLAGHYNEQFF,TGTGCCAGCAGCTTGGCAGGGCACTACAATGAGCAGTTCTTC,NA,NA,TRBJ2-1,TRBV7-8
CASSVGPSGRSGSDEQYF,TGTGCCAGCAGCGTAGGTCCTAGCGGGAGATCTGGGAGCGACGAGCAGTACTTC,NA,TRBD2,TRBJ2-7,TRBV9
CALAPGLAGVGRNTGELFF,TGTGCCTTAGCACCCGGACTAGCGGGAGTAGGGCGGAACACCGGGGAGCTGTTTTTT,few,TRBD2,TRBJ2-2,TRBV30
CASSHPPGSQYEQYF,TGTGCCAGCTCTCATCCACCGGGATCCCAATACGAGCAGTACTTC,NA,NA,TRBJ2-7,TRBV27
CASSQYRQAAAYEQYF,TGCGCCAGCAGCCAATACCGACAGGCGGCGGCCTACGAGCAGTACTTC,NA,NA,TRBJ2-7,TRBV4-3
CASSPRDRGGTEAFF,TGTGCCAGTAGTCCCCGGGACAGGGGAGGCACTGAAGCTTTCTTT,NA,TRBD1,TRBJ1-1,TRBV19
CASSKEGASTGELFF,TGCGCCAGCAGTAAGGAGGGGGCGAGCACCGGGGAGCTGTTTTTT,NA,NA,TRBJ2-2,TRBV5-1
CASLPSGQLYGYTF,TGTGCCAGCCTACCGTCCGGACAGCTCTATGGCTACACCTTC,NA,NA,TRBJ1-2,TRBV28
CASSLTAGAGNTEAFF,TGTGCCAGCAGCTTAACGGCAGGGGCAGGGAACACTGAAGCTTTCTTT,NA,NA,TRBJ1-1,TRBV11-2
CASSARQGGYGYTF,TGTGCCAGCAGCGCCAGACAGGGCGGCTATGGCTACACCTTC,NA,TRBD1,TRBJ1-2,TRBV7-2
CASSLILRVPYNEQFF,TGTGCCAGCAGCTTAATATTGAGGGTACCCTACAATGAGCAGTTCTTC,NA,NA,TRBJ2-1,TRBV7-3
CASSDFSSGETQYF,TGTGCCAGCAGTGACTTCTCCTCCGGGGAGACCCAGTACTTC,NA,NA,TRBJ2-5,TRBV6-1
CASSFSGVANEQFF,TGTGCCAGCAGCTTCTCCGGGGTGGCCAATGAGCAGTTCTTC,NA,NA,TRBJ2-1,TRBV7-3
CASSSPGQGLYEQYF,TGTGCCAGCAGCTCCCCGGGACAGGGCCTCTACGAGCAGTACTTC,NA,TRBD1,TRBJ2-7,TRBV7-9
CATLRPGTGGMTEAFF,TGTGCCACCTTGCGTCCCGGGACAGGGGGGATGACTGAAGCTTTCTTT,NA,TRBD1,TRBJ1-1,TRBV10-3
CASSDGQGSSYTF,TGCGCCAGCAGCGACGGACAGGGTTCTAGCTACACCTTC,NA,TRBD1,TRBJ1-2,TRBV5-1
CASSSGDSTVYGYTF,TGTGCCAGCAGCTCGGGGGACAGTACAGTCTATGGCTACACCTTC,NA,TRBD1,TRBJ1-2,TRBV5-6
CASSMGSSGDQYF,TGTGCCAGCAGCATGGGAAGTAGCGGGGACCAGTACTTC,NA,TRBD2,TRBJ2-7,TRBV7-2
CASSESGTGWDTQYF,TGTGCCAGCAGTGAGTCCGGGACAGGATGGGATACGCAGTATTTT,NA,TRBD1,TRBJ2-3,TRBV6-1
CASSRSPSGPSSYEQYF,TGTGCCAGCAGCCGAAGCCCTAGCGGGCCCAGCTCCTACGAGCAGTACTTC,NA,TRBD2,TRBJ2-7,TRBV7-2
CASSPRTSGYNEQFF,TGTGCCAGCAGCCCGAGGACTAGCGGTTACAATGAGCAGTTCTTC,NA,TRBD2,TRBJ2-1,TRBV28
CASSFGGQGVNTEAFF,TGTGCCAGCAGCTTTGGGGGACAGGGAGTGAACACTGAAGCTTTCTTT,NA,TRBD1,TRBJ1-1,TRBV9
CASGEPRAGANVLTF,TGTGCCAGCGGTGAACCTCGTGCTGGGGCCAACGTCCTGACTTTC,NA,NA,TRBJ2-6,TRBV2
CAWSPGLLYNEQFF,TGTGCCTGGAGTCCCGGACTATTATACAATGAGCAGTTCTTC,NA,NA,TRBJ2-1,TRBV30
CASSDPHRAVGEAFF,TGTGCCAGCAGTGACCCTCACAGGGCTGTTGGTGAAGCTTTCTTT,NA,NA,TRBJ1-1,TRBV2
CASSLAIGTGQDSPLHF,TGCGCCAGCAGCTTGGCCATAGGGACAGGGCAGGATTCACCCCTCCACTTT,few,TRBD1,TRBJ1-6,TRBV5-1
CASGAVDRGKYEQYF,TGTGCCAGCGGCGCGGTGGACAGGGGAAAGTACGAGCAGTACTTC,NA,TRBD1,TRBJ2-7,TRBV5-4
CSVEFIAGSTDTQYF,TGCAGCGTTGAATTTATAGCGGGATCTACAGATACGCAGTATTTT,NA,TRBD2,TRBJ2-3,TRBV29-1
CASSRDRGEKLFF,TGTGCCAGTTCAAGGGACAGGGGCGAAAAACTGTTTTTT,NA,TRBD1,TRBJ1-4,TRBV19
CASSEIFGGAREQYF,TGTGCCAGCAGTGAAATATTCGGGGGGGCGCGCGAGCAGTACTTC,NA,TRBD2,TRBJ2-7,TRBV6-1
CASSRTGYDEKLFF,TGCGCCAGCAGCCGGACAGGATACGATGAAAAACTGTTTTTT,NA,TRBD1,TRBJ1-4,TRBV5-1
CASSPRLAASSTDTQYF,TGTGCCAGCAGCCCGAGACTAGCGGCGAGTAGCACAGATACGCAGTATTTT,once,TRBD2,TRBJ2-3,TRBV4-2
CASSPLTGVQAFF,TGCGCCAGCAGCCCGTTAACAGGGGTGCAGGCTTTCTTT,NA,TRBD1,TRBJ1-1,TRBV4-1
CASSVGEAGAYEQYF,TGTGCCAGCAGCGTGGGGGAAGCGGGAGCCTACGAGCAGTACTTC,NA,TRBD2,TRBJ2-7,TRBV7-2